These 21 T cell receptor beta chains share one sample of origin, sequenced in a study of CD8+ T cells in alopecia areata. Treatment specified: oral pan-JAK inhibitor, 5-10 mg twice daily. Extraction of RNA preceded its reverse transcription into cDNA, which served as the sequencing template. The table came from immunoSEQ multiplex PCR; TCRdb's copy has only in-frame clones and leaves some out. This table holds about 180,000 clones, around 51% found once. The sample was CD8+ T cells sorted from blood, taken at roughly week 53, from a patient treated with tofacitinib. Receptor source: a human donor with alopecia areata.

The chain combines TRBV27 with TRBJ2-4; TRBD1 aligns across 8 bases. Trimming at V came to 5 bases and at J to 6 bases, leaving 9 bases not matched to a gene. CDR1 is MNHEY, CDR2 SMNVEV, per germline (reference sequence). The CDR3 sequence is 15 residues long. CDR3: CASSLRQGTGNIQYF. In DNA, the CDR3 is TGTGCCAGCAGTCTCAGACAGGGGACCGGAAACATTCAGTACTTC.

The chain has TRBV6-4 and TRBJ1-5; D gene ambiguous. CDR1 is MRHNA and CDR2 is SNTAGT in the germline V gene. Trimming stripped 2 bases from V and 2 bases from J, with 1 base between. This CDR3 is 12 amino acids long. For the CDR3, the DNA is TGTGCCAGCAGTGACGGCAATCAGCCCCAGCATTTT. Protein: CASSDGNQPQHF.

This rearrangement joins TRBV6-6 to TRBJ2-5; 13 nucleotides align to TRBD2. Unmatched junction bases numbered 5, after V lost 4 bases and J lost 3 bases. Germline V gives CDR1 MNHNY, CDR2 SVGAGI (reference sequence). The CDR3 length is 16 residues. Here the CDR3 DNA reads TGTGCCAGCAGTTCACGACTAGCGGGGGGAAAAGAGACCCAGTACTTC. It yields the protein CASSSRLAGGKETQYF.

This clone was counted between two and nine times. This CDR3 reads CASRPGRGVSEETQYF. The CDR3 region has the DNA TGCGCCAGCCGTCCTGGGCGGGGGGTTTCCGAAGAGACCCAGTACTTC. V and J are TRBV10-2 and TRBJ2-5, with TRBD2 matching over 8 bases. The CDR3 runs 16 residues. The germline V gene has CDR1 WSHSY and CDR2 SAAADI. The ends lost 8 bases at V and 3 bases at J; junction bases unmatched: 14.

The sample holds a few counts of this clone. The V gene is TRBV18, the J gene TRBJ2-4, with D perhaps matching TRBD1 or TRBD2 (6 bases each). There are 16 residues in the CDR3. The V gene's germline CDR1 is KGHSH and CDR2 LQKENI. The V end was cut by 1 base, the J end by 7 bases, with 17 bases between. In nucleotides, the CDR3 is TGTGCCAGCTCACCACGCCCAGGGGCCGGAGGGAACATTCAGTACTTC. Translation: CASSPRPGAGGNIQYF.

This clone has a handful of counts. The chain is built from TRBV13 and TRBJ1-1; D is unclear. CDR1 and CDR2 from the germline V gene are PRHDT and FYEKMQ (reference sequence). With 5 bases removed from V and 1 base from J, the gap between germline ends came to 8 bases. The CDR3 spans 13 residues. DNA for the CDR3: TGTGCCAGCAGCGACGGGTGGAACACTGAAGCTTTCTTT. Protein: CASSDGWNTEAFF. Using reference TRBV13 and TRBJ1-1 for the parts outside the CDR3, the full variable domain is AAGVIQSPRHLIKEKRETATLKCYPIPRHDTVYWYQQGPGQDPQFLISFYEKMQSDKGSIPDRFSAQQFSDYHSELNMSSLELGDSALYFCASSDGWNTEAFFGQGTRLTVV.

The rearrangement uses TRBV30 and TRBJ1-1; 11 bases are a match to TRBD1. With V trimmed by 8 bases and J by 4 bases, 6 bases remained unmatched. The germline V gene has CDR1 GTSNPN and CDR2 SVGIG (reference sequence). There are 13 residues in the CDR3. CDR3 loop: CALAGTGGTEAFF. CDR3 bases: TGTGCCCTGGCCGGGACAGGGGGCACTGAAGCTTTCTTT.

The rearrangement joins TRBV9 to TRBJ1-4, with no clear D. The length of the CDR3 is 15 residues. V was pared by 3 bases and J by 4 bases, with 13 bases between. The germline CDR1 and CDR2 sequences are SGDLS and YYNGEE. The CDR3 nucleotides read TGTGCCAGCAGCGCCACCCCCAGAAATAATGAAAAACTGTTTTTT. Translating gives CASSATPRNNEKLFF.

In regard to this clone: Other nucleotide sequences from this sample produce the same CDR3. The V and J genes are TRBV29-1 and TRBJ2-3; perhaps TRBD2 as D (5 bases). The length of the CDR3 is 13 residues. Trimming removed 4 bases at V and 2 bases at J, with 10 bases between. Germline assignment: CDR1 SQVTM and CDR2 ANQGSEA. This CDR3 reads CSVVGGLTDTQYF. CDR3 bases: TGCAGCGTTGTAGGCGGACTCACAGATACGCAGTATTTT.

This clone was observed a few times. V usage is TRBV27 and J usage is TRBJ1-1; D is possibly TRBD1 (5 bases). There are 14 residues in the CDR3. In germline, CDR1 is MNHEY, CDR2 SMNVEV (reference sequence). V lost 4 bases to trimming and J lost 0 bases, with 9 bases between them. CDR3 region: CASSSGRMNTEAFF. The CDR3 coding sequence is TGTGCCAGCAGTTCGGGACGGATGAACACTGAAGCTTTCTTT.

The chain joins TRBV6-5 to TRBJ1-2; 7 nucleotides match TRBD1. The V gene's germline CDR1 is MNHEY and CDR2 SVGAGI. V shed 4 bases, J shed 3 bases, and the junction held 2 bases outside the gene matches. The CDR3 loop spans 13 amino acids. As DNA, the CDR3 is TGTGCCAGCAGTTCCGGACAGGACTATGGCTACACCTTC. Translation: CASSSGQDYGYTF.

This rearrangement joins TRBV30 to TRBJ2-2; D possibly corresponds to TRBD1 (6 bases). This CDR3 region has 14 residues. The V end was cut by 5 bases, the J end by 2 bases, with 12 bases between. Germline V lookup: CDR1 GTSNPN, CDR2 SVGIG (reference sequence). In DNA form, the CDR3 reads TGTGCCTGGGACGGGACACCTAACACCGGGGAGCTGTTTTTT. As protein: CAWDGTPNTGELFF.

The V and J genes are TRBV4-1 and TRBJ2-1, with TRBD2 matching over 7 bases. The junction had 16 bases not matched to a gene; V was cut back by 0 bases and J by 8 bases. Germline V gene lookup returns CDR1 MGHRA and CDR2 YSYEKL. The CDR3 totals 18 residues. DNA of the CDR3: TGCGCCAGCAGCCAAGATGGCAGGCTAGCGGACCCGAGGGATGAGCAGTTCTTC. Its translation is CASSQDGRLADPRDEQFF.

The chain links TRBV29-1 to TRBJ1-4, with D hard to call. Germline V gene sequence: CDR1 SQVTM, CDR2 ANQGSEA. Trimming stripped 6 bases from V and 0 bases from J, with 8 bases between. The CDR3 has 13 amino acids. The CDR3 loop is CSVAESTNEKLFF. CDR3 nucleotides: TGCAGCGTGGCGGAATCAACTAATGAAAAACTGTTTTTT.

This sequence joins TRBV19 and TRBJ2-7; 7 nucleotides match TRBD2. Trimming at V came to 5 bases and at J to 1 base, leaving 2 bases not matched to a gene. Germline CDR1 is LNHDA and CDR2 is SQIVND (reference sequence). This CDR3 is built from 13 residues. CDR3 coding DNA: TGTGCCAGTAGTCCGGGGGGATCCTACGAGCAGTACTTC. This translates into CASSPGGSYEQYF.

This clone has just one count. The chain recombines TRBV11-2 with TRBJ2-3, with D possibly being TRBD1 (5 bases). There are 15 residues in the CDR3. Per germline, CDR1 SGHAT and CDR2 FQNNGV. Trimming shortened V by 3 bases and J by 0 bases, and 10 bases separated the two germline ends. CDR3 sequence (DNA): TGTGCCAGCAGCTTCAGGGCCAGGAGCACAGATACGCAGTATTTT. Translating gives CASSFRARSTDTQYF. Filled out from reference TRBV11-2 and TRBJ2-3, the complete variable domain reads EAGVAQSPRYKIIEKRQSVAFWCNPISGHATLYWYQQILGQGPKLLIQFQNNGVVDDSQLPKDRFSAERLKGVDSTLKIQPAKLEDSAVYLCASSFRARSTDTQYFGPGTRLTVL.

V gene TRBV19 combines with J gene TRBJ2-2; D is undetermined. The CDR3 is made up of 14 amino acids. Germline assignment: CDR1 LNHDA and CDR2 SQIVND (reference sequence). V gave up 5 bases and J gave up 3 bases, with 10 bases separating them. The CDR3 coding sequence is TGTGCCAGTAGTTCTAGGTTGGACACCGGGGAGCTGTTTTTT. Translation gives CASSSRLDTGELFF.

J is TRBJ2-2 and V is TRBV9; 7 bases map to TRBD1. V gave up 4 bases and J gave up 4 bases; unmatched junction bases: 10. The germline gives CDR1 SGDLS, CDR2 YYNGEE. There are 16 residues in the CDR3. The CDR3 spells CASSPHAGGSTGELFF. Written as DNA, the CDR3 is TGTGCCAGCAGCCCCCATGCAGGGGGATCCACCGGGGAGCTGTTTTTT. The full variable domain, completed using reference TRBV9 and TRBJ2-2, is DSGVTQTPKHLITATGQRVTLRCSPRSGDLSVYWYQQSLDQGLQFLIQYYNGEERAKGNILERFSAQQFPDLHSELNLSSLELGDSALYFCASSPHAGGSTGELFFGEGSRLTVL.

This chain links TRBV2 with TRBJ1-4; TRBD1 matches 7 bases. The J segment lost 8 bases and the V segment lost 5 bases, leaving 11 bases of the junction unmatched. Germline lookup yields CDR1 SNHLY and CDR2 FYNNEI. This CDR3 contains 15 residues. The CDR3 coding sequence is TGTGCCAGCAGTCCCAATGGGGGACAGCTGGAAAAACTGTTTTTT. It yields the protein CASSPNGGQLEKLFF.

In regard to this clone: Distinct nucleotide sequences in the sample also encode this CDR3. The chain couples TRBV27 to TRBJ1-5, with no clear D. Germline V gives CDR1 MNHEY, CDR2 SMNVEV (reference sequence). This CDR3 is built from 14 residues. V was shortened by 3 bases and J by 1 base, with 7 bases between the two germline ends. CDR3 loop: CASSFRGSNQPQHF. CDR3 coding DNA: TGTGCCAGCAGTTTTCGAGGGAGCAATCAGCCCCAGCATTTT.

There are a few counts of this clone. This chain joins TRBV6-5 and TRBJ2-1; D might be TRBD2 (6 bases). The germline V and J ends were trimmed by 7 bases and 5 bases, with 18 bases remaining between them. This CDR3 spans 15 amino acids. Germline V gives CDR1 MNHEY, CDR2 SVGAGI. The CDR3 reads CASTSREAADNEQFF. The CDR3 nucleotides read TGTGCCAGCACTTCCAGGGAGGCAGCCGACAATGAGCAGTTCTTC.